A single T cell receptor beta chain is shown here with its context. Its cognate antigen is unknown. The sample is drawn from a study of cytomegalovirus exposure and HLA in healthy donors. Study-level information: Of all 400 or so donors who were genotyped, about 84% belonged to the Caucasian-associated ancestry cluster.

Findings and caveats of the study: The investigators catalogued 150 to 200 TCR beta chains as cytomegalovirus-associated.

Researchers ran the PCR with 60 Vbeta and 13 Jbeta primers. The protocol was immunoSEQ multiplex PCR, while the TCRdb copy is restricted to in-frame clones and leaves out a portion. Here the sample spans approximately 160,000 clones, around 85% being singletons. The TCR comes from a human donor in good health. Input material: PBMCs.

Written as DNA, the CDR3 is TGTGCCAGCAGCTTAAAGGGGAGGGACACTGAAGCTTTCTTT. Translated, it gives CASSLKGRDTEAFF. The rearrangement joins TRBV7-2 to TRBJ1-1, with D possibly being TRBD1 (5 bases). Germline V CDR1 and CDR2: SGHTA, FQGNSA. V was shortened by 2 bases and J by 3 bases, with 10 bases between the two germline ends. This CDR3 comprises 14 residues.